The clone carrying this T cell receptor (beta chain) was observed a few times. Its antigen remains unidentified. This sample is part of a study of blood T cells in healthy people across ages. General study results and limits: The long-lived group displayed more naive CD4+ cells, plus higher diversity, than the aged donors did. Because sorting was not performed, PBMCs prevented conclusive naive versus antigen-experienced comparison.

After removal of 5 bases from V and 0 bases from J, the junction contained 7 bases not matched to a gene. The germline V gene encodes CDR1 SGHVS and CDR2 FQNEAQ. The CDR3 covers 18 residues. Per sample, a minimum of 6 million PBMCs were isolated. The authors ran a second PCR of about 7 to 11 cycles using a sample-barcoded 5' primer and a J-beta primer mix. MiXCR, run by TCRdb on the 5' RACE reads, gives a single entry per CDR3 protein. The sample has roughly 700,000 distinct CDR3 sequences, about half seen once; the top ten hold roughly 30%. The chain couples TRBV7-8 to TRBJ2-6; 10 nucleotides line up with TRBD2. This TCR was recovered from a woman in her fifties or sixties in good health. The sample comprised blood. CDR3 region: CASSLRTSGNSGANVLTF. The CDR3 DNA follows: TGTGCCAGCAGCCTGAGGACTAGCGGCAACTCTGGGGCCAACGTCCTGACTTTC.